Sequencing of this T cell receptor (beta chain) was carried out in a study of control samples from healthy donors and cancer patients. The germline V gene has CDR1 SGHRS and CDR2 YFSETQ. There are 13 residues in the CDR3. Trimming took off 2 bases at V and 2 bases at J, with 7 bases between the two ends. TCRdb's copy holds only in-frame clones and misses some; the assay was immunoSEQ multiplex PCR. The data contain 150,000 to 200,000 clones, 80% to 95% of them singletons. This rearrangement joins TRBV5-1 to TRBJ1-2; D is perhaps TRBD1 (6 bases). Sequencing was done on a sample of blood. The clonotype was recovered from a woman aged 55 to 70 in good health. The CDR3 region is CASSFTGNYGYTF. The CDR3 bases are TGCGCCAGCAGCTTTACAGGGAACTATGGCTACACCTTC.